Below, 10 T cell receptor beta chains from the same sample are listed, as sequenced in a study of cytomegalovirus exposure and HLA in healthy donors. PCR amplification relied on 60 Vbeta primers (plus 13 Jbeta primers). Repertoires were generated with immunoSEQ multiplex PCR, while TCRdb's copy carries only in-frame clones and drops some. The sample holds roughly 200,000 clones; around 85% are singletons and the top ten take under 3%. Input material: PBMCs. The receptors were gathered from a woman aged 45 to 65 in good health and CMV-seronegative.

V gene TRBV18 combines with J gene TRBJ2-1; D remains unclear. The ends were cut back, 1 base at V and 0 bases at J, with 7 bases in the middle. CDR1 is KGHSH and CDR2 is LQKENI in the germline V gene. This CDR3 is built from 15 residues. This CDR3 is CASSPLPNSYNEQFF. DNA for the CDR3: TGTGCCAGCTCACCACTTCCTAACTCCTACAATGAGCAGTTCTTC. Combining the CDR3 with reference TRBV18 and TRBJ2-1 gives the whole variable domain NAGVMQNPRHLVRRRGQEARLRCSPMKGHSHVYWYRQLPEEGLKFMVYLQKENIIDESGMPKERFSAEFPKEGPSILRIQQVVRGDSAAYFCASSPLPNSYNEQFFGPGTRLTVL.

The chain couples TRBV18 to TRBJ2-1; the D gene is possibly TRBD2 (5 bases). V was shortened by 3 bases and J by 8 bases, with 14 bases between the two germline ends. The CDR3 has 14 residues. Looked up from germline, CDR1 is KGHSH and CDR2 is LQKENI. The CDR3 DNA follows: TGTGCCAGCTCACCCCTATTTGCCGGGGATGAGCAGTTCTTC. This sequence encodes CASSPLFAGDEQFF.

The chain recombines TRBV28 with TRBJ2-2; no clear D gene. The length of the CDR3 is 13 residues. The V end was cut by 2 bases, the J end by 7 bases, with 8 bases between. In germline, CDR1 is MDHEN, CDR2 SYDVKM. The CDR3 region is CASSLRAIGELFF. The CDR3 DNA reads as TGTGCCAGCAGTTTACGAGCGATCGGGGAGCTGTTTTTT.

The chain recombines TRBV10-3 with TRBJ2-5; 9 bases agree with TRBD1. CDR1 and CDR2 from the germline V gene are ENHRY and SYGVKD. The CDR3 spans 14 residues. V shed 10 bases and J 4 bases; nucleotides not matched to a gene: 10. The CDR3 region has the DNA TGTGCCAGCGCCTCCGGGACAGGGAGAGAGACCCAGTACTTC. It codes for CASASGTGRETQYF.

The rearrangement uses TRBV20-1 and TRBJ2-1; D is unclear. This CDR3 has 11 residues. Trimming cost V 4 bases and J 10 bases, with 11 bases left between them. Germline V gene data show CDR1 as DFQATT and CDR2 as SNEGSKA (reference sequence). CDR3 protein: CSAKPLVEQFF. In DNA form, the CDR3 reads TGCAGTGCTAAGCCTCTGGTCGAGCAGTTCTTC.

V and J are TRBV27 and TRBJ2-7; tentatively, D is TRBD1 (6 bases). Germline V gene sequence: CDR1 MNHEY, CDR2 SMNVEV (reference sequence). Trimming pared 4 bases from V and 0 bases from J, leaving 13 bases between. The length of the CDR3 is 15 residues. This CDR3 reads CASSSTGVHSYEQYF. The CDR3 DNA reads as TGTGCCAGCAGTTCGACAGGAGTCCACTCCTACGAGCAGTACTTC.

J is TRBJ2-1 and V is TRBV5-1, with 9 bases identical to TRBD1. The V and J ends lost 7 bases and 3 bases, in that order; junction bases with no gene match: 5. CDR1 SGHRS and CDR2 YFSETQ come from the germline V gene. The CDR3 has 14 residues. CDR3 nucleotides: TGCGCCAGCTCCGACAGGGGGGGCTACAATGAGCAGTTCTTC. Amino acid sequence: CASSDRGGYNEQFF.

The CDR3 DNA reads as TGCGCCAGCAGCCCGAAGTCGGGCTACAATGAGCAGTTCTTC. As protein: CASSPKSGYNEQFF. The chain employs TRBV10-1 and TRBJ2-1; D gene unclear. This CDR3 comprises 14 residues. Germline V gives CDR1 WNHNN, CDR2 SYGVQD (reference sequence). Trimming left V 6 bases short and J 3 bases short, with 12 bases between.

In this sample, this clone turned up once. V is TRBV5-1 and J is TRBJ2-2; D is unclear. The CDR3 consists of 15 residues. V was clipped by 0 bases and J by 4 bases, with 10 bases between them. The germline CDR1 and CDR2 sequences are SGHRS and YFSETQ. CDR3 sequence: CASSLVLDGTGELFF. The CDR3, as DNA: TGCGCCAGCAGCTTGGTCCTAGATGGCACCGGGGAGCTGTTTTTT.

With respect to this clone: At one end, the junction sequence differs from germline, possibly due to a read error. The chain links TRBV29-1 to TRBJ1-1; 10 nucleotides match TRBD1. Germline lookup yields CDR1 SQVTM and CDR2 ANQGSEA. There are 15 residues in the CDR3. The DNA of the CDR3 is TGCAGCTTTGACGACAGGGGGCGCGGGGGCACTGAAGCTTTCTTT. Its translation: CSFDDRGRGGTEAFF.